The next 14 T cell receptor beta chains were all read from a single sample in a study of shared T cell receptors in the human thymus (dated by TCRdb to the early 2020s). The library was made by the immunoSEQ multiplex PCR assay. The immuneACCESS repertoire file appears here via TCRdb, limited to in-frame rearrangements. These files lack a portion of the clones; in checked studies, under half of the deficit traces to unresolved V genes, and the cause of the others is not known. The sample records 500,000 to 850,000 clones, around 87% of which are singletons. The ten largest clones capture roughly 0.0094% of the sample. The same data also went into a second study, on human thymus T cells.

Sequencing was carried out using thymocytes. These receptor sequences come from a boy in the first two years of life with a congenital heart defect. Donor details come from another sample of the same person, matched by shared clones.

This rearrangement joins TRBV4-1 to TRBJ2-1; the match to TRBD2 covers 9 bases. This CDR3 contains 15 residues. Germline V gene lookup returns CDR1 MGHRA and CDR2 YSYEKL. The J segment lost 7 bases and the V segment lost 3 bases, leaving 7 bases of the junction unmatched. The CDR3: CASSHVPTSGNEQFF. The CDR3 DNA is TGCGCCAGCAGCCACGTTCCGACTAGCGGTAATGAGCAGTTCTTC.

This sequence joins TRBV5-4 and TRBJ2-1; D might be TRBD1 (6 bases). CDR1 is SGHNT, CDR2 YYREEE, per germline (reference sequence). The CDR3 is 15 amino acids. V lost 4 bases to trimming and J lost 0 bases, with 11 bases between them. The CDR3 loop reads CASSRQVSSYNEQFF. The CDR3 DNA is TGTGCCAGCAGCCGACAGGTTAGCTCCTACAATGAGCAGTTCTTC.

V gene TRBV2 combines with J gene TRBJ1-5, with TRBD1 identical over 7 bases. This CDR3 has 14 amino acids. The trim removed 6 bases at V and 0 bases at J, leaving 2 bases unmatched. Germline V gives CDR1 SNHLY, CDR2 FYNNEI. The CDR3 DNA sequence: TGTGCCAGCAGCGGGACAGATAGCAATCAGCCCCAGCATTTT. This translates into CASSGTDSNQPQHF.

This chain uses TRBV14 with TRBJ1-2, with 8 bases lining up with TRBD1. Germline assignment: CDR1 SGHDN and CDR2 FVKESK. The CDR3 runs to 17 residues. V lost 0 bases to trimming and J lost 6 bases; unmatched junction nucleotides: 12. CDR3 DNA: TGTGCCAGCAGCCAAGAAAACCCCTGGACAGGGTGGGATGGCTACACCTTC. It translates to CASSQENPWTGWDGYTF.

J is TRBJ1-5 and V is TRBV4-3; D is unresolved. The CDR3 length is 14 residues. V lost 0 bases to trimming and J lost 7 bases, with 10 bases between them. Germline assignment: CDR1 LGHNA and CDR2 YSLEER. CDR3: CASSQDSGTQPQHF. CDR3 DNA: TGCGCCAGCAGCCAAGATTCGGGTACCCAGCCCCAGCATTTT.

The V call is TRBV7-8, the J call TRBJ1-1, with 8 bases matching TRBD1. This CDR3 contains 12 residues. With V trimmed by 4 bases and J by 11 bases, 6 bases remained unmatched. Germline CDR1 is SGHVS and CDR2 is FQNEAQ. The CDR3 reads CASSSDRVEAFF. For the CDR3, the DNA is TGTGCCAGCAGCTCGGACAGGGTCGAGGCTTTCTTT.

The table lists this clone with a few counts. This sequence joins TRBV28 and TRBJ1-5; the D is unclear. The germline V gene has CDR1 MDHEN and CDR2 SYDVKM. The CDR3 runs 12 residues. Trimming removed 2 bases at V and 7 bases at J, with 6 bases between. CDR3 residues: CASSLGRQPQHF. In DNA, the CDR3 is TGTGCCAGCAGTTTAGGGCGCCAGCCCCAGCATTTT.

The chain uses TRBV5-1 and TRBJ2-7; 9 nucleotides agree with TRBD2. The CDR3 spans 18 residues. V shed 0 bases, J shed 3 bases, and the junction held 13 bases outside the gene matches. Germline V gene data show CDR1 as SGHRS and CDR2 as YFSETQ. CDR3: CASSLAVFGTSRGYEQYF. In nucleotides, the CDR3 is TGCGCCAGCAGCTTGGCCGTTTTTGGGACTAGCAGGGGCTACGAGCAGTACTTC. Drawing the rest from reference TRBV5-1 and TRBJ2-7, the complete variable domain is KAGVTQTPRYLIKTRGQQVTLSCSPISGHRSVSWYQQTPGQGLQFLFEYFSETQRNKGNFPGRFSGRQFSNSRSEMNVSTLELGDSALYLCASSLAVFGTSRGYEQYFGPGTRLTVT.

In its sample, this clone was seen a few times. The DNA for the CDR3 is TGTGCCAGCAGCTTGGGGCCTGGAAACACCATATATTTT. Amino acids: CASSLGPGNTIYF. V and J are TRBV7-9 and TRBJ1-3; a possible D gene is TRBD1 (5 bases). Trimming removed 3 bases at V and 2 bases at J, with 5 bases between. CDR1 and CDR2 (germline): SEHNR, FQNEAQ (reference sequence). This CDR3 region has 13 residues. The variable domain in full, with the rest retrieved from reference TRBV7-9 and TRBJ1-3, is DTGVSQNPRHKITKRGQNVTFRCDPISEHNRLYWYRQTLGQGPEFLTYFQNEAQLEKSRLLSDRFSAERPKGSFSTLEIQRTEQGDSAMYLCASSLGPGNTIYFGEGSWLTVV.

The V call is TRBV14, the J call TRBJ1-2; TRBD1 aligns across 8 bases. Germline CDR1 and CDR2: SGHDN and FVKESK. Unmatched junction bases numbered 13, after V lost 2 bases and J lost 5 bases. This CDR3 comprises 17 residues. In DNA, the CDR3 is TGTGCCAGCAGCCAATCCGGCTTACAGGGGGGCCGGTATGGCTACACCTTC. It is translated as CASSQSGLQGGRYGYTF.

Worth noting for this clone: Additional DNA sequences in this sample encode the identical CDR3. The chain joins TRBV25-1 to TRBJ1-1; D perhaps matches TRBD1 (5 bases). CDR1 is MGHDK and CDR2 is SYGVNS in the germline V gene. V was clipped by 2 bases and J by 4 bases, with 11 bases between them. The CDR3 is 14 amino acids. The CDR3 DNA reads TGTGCCAGCAGTGAAGGTAGGGGTGGCACTGAAGCTTTCTTT. This sequence encodes CASSEGRGGTEAFF.

This chain joins TRBV7-2 and TRBJ1-6, with D hard to call. CDR3 length: 14 amino acids. V was clipped by 1 base and J by 10 bases, with 11 bases between them. In germline, CDR1 is SGHTA, CDR2 FQGNSA. The CDR3 protein is CASSLERDSSPLHF. DNA of the CDR3: TGTGCCAGCAGCTTAGAGAGGGATAGCTCACCCCTCCACTTT.

This clone occurred once. The chain is built from TRBV5-7 and TRBJ2-5; 11 positions match TRBD1. TRBV5-7 counts as an open reading frame of uncertain function. The CDR3 loop spans 14 amino acids. Trimming cost V 0 bases and J 5 bases; bases outside gene matches: 0. Here the CDR3 DNA reads TGTGCCAGCAGCTTGGGGACAGGGGGCGAGACCCAGTACTTC. Encoded protein: CASSLGTGGETQYF.

The genes are TRBV2 and TRBJ1-5; D is unclear. Trimming pared 6 bases from V and 0 bases from J, leaving 15 bases between. This CDR3 contains 16 residues. Germline V gives CDR1 SNHLY, CDR2 FYNNEI. The CDR3 sequence: CASSHDISHSNQPQHF. The DNA of the CDR3 is TGTGCCAGCAGCCACGACATTTCCCATAGCAATCAGCCCCAGCATTTT.